This passage covers 10 T cell receptor beta chains from one sample sequenced in a study of shared clonotypes between healthy human individuals. The protocol was immunoSEQ multiplex PCR, while the TCRdb copy is restricted to in-frame clones and leaves out a portion. Of about 2.2 million clones listed, about 93% were seen once; the top ten hold over 1.5%. Only CD45RO-negative cells positively selected for CCR7 counted as naive CD8 cells, so terminally differentiated effector memory CD45RA+ cells were excluded. The sequencing sample was made of naive CD8+ T cells from PBMCs. Every receptor here comes from a young man in good health. Some clones in this sample may be carry-over from other donors' samples.

The genes are TRBV29-1 and TRBJ1-2, with D perhaps TRBD1 (5 bases). Between the trimmed V and J ends, which lost 3 bases and 0 bases, there was a span of 17 bases. The CDR3 sequence is 16 residues long. From germline, CDR1 is SQVTM and CDR2 ANQGSEA. CDR3 loop: CSVDPGQLKANYGYTF. CDR3 nucleotide sequence: TGCAGCGTTGATCCAGGACAACTGAAAGCTAACTATGGCTACACCTTC.

The V call is TRBV27, the J call TRBJ1-4; maybe TRBD1 (5 bases). The CDR3 has 16 amino acids. Germline V lookup: CDR1 MNHEY, CDR2 SMNVEV (reference sequence). V lost 3 bases to trimming and J lost 3 bases, with 14 bases between them. The chain's CDR3 is CASSLGPAGSNEKLFF. DNA of the CDR3: TGTGCCAGCAGTTTGGGGCCGGCAGGGTCTAATGAAAAACTGTTTTTT.

This chain connects TRBV27 to TRBJ1-2; TRBD1 matches 7 bases. With 8 bases clipped from V and 6 bases from J, the junction kept 18 bases outside the gene matches. The CDR3 runs 16 residues. In germline, CDR1 is MNHEY, CDR2 SMNVEV (reference sequence). CDR3 residues: CASAGGDRVFVDGYTF. In DNA form, the CDR3 reads TGTGCCAGCGCGGGGGGCGACAGGGTTTTTGTGGATGGCTACACCTTC.

Only one count was recorded for this clone. The genes are TRBV2 and TRBJ2-1, with TRBD1 matching over 10 bases. The CDR3 has 12 residues. Germline V gives CDR1 SNHLY, CDR2 FYNNEI. The V gene end was trimmed by 4 bases and the J gene end by 14 bases; junction bases not matched to a gene: 5. CDR3: CASSGQGAGEFF. Here the CDR3 DNA reads TGTGCCAGCAGTGGACAGGGGGCGGGGGAGTTCTTC.

The chain links TRBV9 to TRBJ2-1; D perhaps matches TRBD1 (7 bases). Germline lookup yields CDR1 SGDLS and CDR2 YYNGEE. The CDR3 runs 15 residues. Trimming cost V 7 bases and J 3 bases, with 17 bases left between them. CDR3 in amino acids: CASAGRDSLYNEQFF. The CDR3 DNA sequence: TGTGCCAGCGCGGGACGGGACAGTCTCTACAATGAGCAGTTCTTC.

This clone was observed a handful of times. Other DNA sequences in the same sample also yield this CDR3. The chain couples TRBV27 to TRBJ2-7, with D perhaps given as TRBD1 or TRBD2 (5 bases each). This CDR3 has 13 amino acids. CDR1 is MNHEY and CDR2 is SMNVEV in the germline V gene (reference sequence). Trimming took 6 bases from V and 3 from J, leaving 12 bases between them. The CDR3: CASSPGTGYEQYF. The CDR3 coding sequence is TGTGCCAGCAGCCCCGGGACGGGCTACGAGCAGTACTTC.

CDR3 loop: CASRTTGDDSGNTIYF. Here the CDR3 DNA reads TGTGCCAGCAGAACGACAGGGGATGATTCTGGAAACACCATATATTTT. The chain recombines TRBV6-6 with TRBJ1-3, with 8 positions matching TRBD1. Losses at the gene ends were 6 bases for V and 1 base for J; bases not matched to a gene: 8. Germline V gene lookup returns CDR1 MNHNY and CDR2 SVGAGI (reference sequence). The CDR3 is 16 residues long.

This clone was seen just once. The same CDR3 can be traced to other DNA sequences in this sample. J is TRBJ1-1 and V is TRBV7-2, with D unresolved. This CDR3 is 13 amino acids long. V lost 2 bases and J 2 bases, leaving 6 bases between the germline ends. Germline V gene lookup returns CDR1 SGHTA and CDR2 FQGNSA. CDR3 nucleotide sequence: TGTGCCAGCAGCTTATGGGTAAACACTGAAGCTTTCTTT. Residues: CASSLWVNTEAFF.

The chain carries TRBV2 and TRBJ1-5; D is perhaps TRBD1 (5 bases). V was shortened by 4 bases and J by 1 base, with 14 bases between the two germline ends. The CDR3 is 16 amino acids. The germline CDR1 and CDR2 sequences are SNHLY and FYNNEI. The CDR3 region has the DNA TGTGCCAGCAGTGTATCAGGGTACGGAAGCAATCAGCCCCAGCATTTT. Translating it yields CASSVSGYGSNQPQHF.

The chain uses TRBV4-1 and TRBJ2-7, with D possibly called TRBD1 or TRBD2 (7 bases each). The germline V and J ends were trimmed by 2 bases and 4 bases, with 12 bases remaining between them. The CDR3 covers 14 residues. Germline lookup yields CDR1 MGHRA and CDR2 YSYEKL. The CDR3 protein is CASSQRGRGYEQYF. The CDR3 bases are TGCGCCAGCAGCCAAAGGGGGCGGGGGTACGAGCAGTACTTC.